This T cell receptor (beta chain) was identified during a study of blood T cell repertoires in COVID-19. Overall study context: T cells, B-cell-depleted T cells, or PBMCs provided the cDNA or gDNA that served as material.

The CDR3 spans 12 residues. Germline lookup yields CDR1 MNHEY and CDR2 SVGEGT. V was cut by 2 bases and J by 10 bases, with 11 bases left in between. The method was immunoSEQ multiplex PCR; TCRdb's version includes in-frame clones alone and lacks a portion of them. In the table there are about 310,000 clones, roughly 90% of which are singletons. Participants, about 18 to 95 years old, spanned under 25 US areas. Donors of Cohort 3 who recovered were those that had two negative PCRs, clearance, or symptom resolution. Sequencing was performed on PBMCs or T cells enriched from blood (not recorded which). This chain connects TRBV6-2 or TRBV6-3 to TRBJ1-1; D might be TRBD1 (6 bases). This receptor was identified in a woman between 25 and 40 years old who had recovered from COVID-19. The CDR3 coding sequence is TGTGCCAGCAGTTACGCGGCAGGGGTAGCTTTCTTT. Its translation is CASSYAAGVAFF.